These 16 T cell receptor beta chains came from one sample sequenced in a study of blood T cell repertoires in COVID-19. The protocol was immunoSEQ multiplex PCR, while the TCRdb copy is restricted to in-frame clones and leaves out a portion. Here the sample spans some 97,000 clones, around four fifths being singletons. The source material was peripheral blood. These receptors were obtained from a woman in her seventies with acute or convalescent COVID-19.

The chain carries TRBV30 and TRBJ1-4; TRBD1 agrees at 8 bases. J was trimmed by 2 bases and V by 8 bases; bases with no gene match: 4. Germline assignment: CDR1 GTSNPN and CDR2 SVGIG (reference sequence). This CDR3 has 13 amino acids. Here the CDR3 reads CATRTGTNEKLFF. The CDR3 nucleotides read TGTGCCACCCGGACAGGGACTAATGAAAAACTGTTTTTT.

In DNA, the CDR3 is TGTGCCAGCACTCTCGGGACAGGGGGATCCTCTGGAAACACCATATATTTT. Amino acid sequence: CASTLGTGGSSGNTIYF. V usage is TRBV9 and J usage is TRBJ1-3, with 11 bases that match TRBD1. Trimming cost V 6 bases and J 0 bases; bases outside gene matches: 8. The CDR3 totals 17 residues. Germline-derived CDR1 and CDR2 are SGDLS and YYNGEE.

The rearrangement links TRBV7-2 to TRBJ1-1, with 7 bases matching TRBD1. Germline trimming cut 4 bases from V and 4 bases from J; bases unmatched to any gene: 6. There are 14 residues in the CDR3. Germline CDR1 is SGHTA and CDR2 is FQGNSA. The DNA of the CDR3 is TGTGCCAGCAGCTCAACCGGGACAGTCACTGAAGCTTTCTTT. Translation: CASSSTGTVTEAFF.

The genes are TRBV2 and TRBJ1-4, with D perhaps matching TRBD1 (5 bases). The CDR3 has 13 amino acids. CDR1 is SNHLY, CDR2 FYNNEI, per germline. Trimming left V 10 bases short and J 0 bases short, with 9 bases between. In nucleotides, the CDR3 is TGTGCCACCGTAGGGGCAACTAATGAAAAACTGTTTTTT. It is translated as CATVGATNEKLFF.

The chain recombines TRBV30 with TRBJ1-1, with 7 nucleotides matching TRBD1. The CDR3 loop spans 19 amino acids. The junction had 24 bases not matched to a gene; V was cut back by 3 bases and J by 5 bases. Germline CDR1 reads GTSNPN; CDR2 reads SVGIG (reference sequence). CDR3 protein: CAWSAYRGTVKGSGTEAFF. The CDR3 region has the DNA TGTGCCTGGAGCGCTTATCGCGGGACAGTAAAGGGGTCGGGGACTGAAGCTTTCTTT. Full variable domain (remainder filled in from reference TRBV30 and TRBJ1-1): SQTIHQWPATLVQPVGSPLSLECTVEGTSNPNLYWYRQAAGRGLQLLFYSVGIGQISSEVPQNLSASRPQDRQFILSSKKLLLSDSGFYLCAWSAYRGTVKGSGTEAFFGQGTRLTVV.

The CDR3 region is CASSQGTGISYEQYV. In nucleotides, the CDR3 is TGCGCCAGCAGCCAAGGGACAGGGATATCCTACGAGCAGTACGTC. The chain employs TRBV4-1 and TRBJ2-7; 8 positions match TRBD1. This CDR3 spans 15 amino acids. The J segment lost 1 base and the V segment lost 1 base, leaving 3 bases of the junction unmatched. CDR1 MGHRA and CDR2 YSYEKL come from the germline V gene.

The rearrangement joins TRBV3-1 (or the pseudogene TRBV3-2) to TRBJ1-3; D is uncertain. This CDR3 is 16 amino acids long. Germline V gene data show CDR1 as LGHDT and CDR2 as YNNKEL (reference sequence). The V and J ends lost 0 bases and 0 bases respectively, with 9 bases between them. The CDR3 protein is CASSQEYSVSGNTIYF. The CDR3 nucleotides are TGTGCCAGCAGCCAAGAGTACTCCGTCTCTGGAAACACCATATATTTT.

This clone was seen only a few times. The chain links TRBV9 to TRBJ1-1, with TRBD1 as a possible D gene (5 bases). Germline CDR1 reads SGDLS; CDR2 reads YYNGEE. Between the trimmed V and J ends, which lost 1 base and 5 bases, there was a span of 18 bases. The CDR3 has 16 amino acids. The CDR3: CASSVSPGGVWTEAFF. The CDR3 DNA follows: TGTGCCAGCAGCGTATCCCCTGGGGGGGTTTGGACTGAAGCTTTCTTT.

The chain carries TRBV11-2 and TRBJ2-3; 8 bases are a match to TRBD2. Losses at the gene ends were 3 bases for V and 3 bases for J; bases not matched to a gene: 5. The CDR3 sequence is 15 residues long. The germline V gene has CDR1 SGHAT and CDR2 FQNNGV. CDR3 amino acids: CASSFQSGGTDTQYF. The DNA of the CDR3 is TGTGCCAGCAGCTTCCAAAGCGGGGGAACAGATACGCAGTATTTT.

A few counts support this clone. J is TRBJ1-2 and V is TRBV30, with a possible D match to TRBD1 (6 bases). Germline V gene lookup returns CDR1 GTSNPN and CDR2 SVGIG (reference sequence). The CDR3 consists of 13 residues. The V end lost 3 bases, the J end lost 2 bases, and 10 bases lay between the germline ends. The DNA for the CDR3 is TGTGCCTGGAGAGGGGGACCGAACTATGGCTACACCTTC. Its protein is CAWRGGPNYGYTF.

The chain uses TRBV13 and TRBJ2-7, with D perhaps TRBD1 (7 bases). V lost 4 bases and J 4 bases, leaving 23 bases between the germline ends. The V gene's germline CDR1 is PRHDT and CDR2 FYEKMQ (reference sequence). The CDR3 is made up of 17 amino acids. For the CDR3, the DNA is TGTGCCAGCAGCTCCAACCACGGCGGGACAGAGCGTTACGAGCAGTACTTC. Amino acids: CASSSNHGGTERYEQYF.

Only one count was recorded for this clone. CDR3 sequence: CASSQDERATSWDEQYF. CDR3 in DNA: TGCGCCAGCAGCCAAGATGAGCGGGCGACCTCCTGGGACGAGCAGTACTTC. V usage is TRBV4-1 and J usage is TRBJ2-7, with TRBD2 as a possible D gene (6 bases). Germline CDR1 and CDR2: MGHRA and YSYEKL. The ends were cut back, 0 bases at V and 5 bases at J, with 20 bases in the middle. The CDR3 is 17 residues long.

The gene calls are TRBV2 and TRBJ2-5; D is perhaps TRBD1 (5 bases). The CDR3 spans 14 residues. The V and J ends lost 0 bases and 3 bases respectively, with 8 bases between them. The germline V gene has CDR1 SNHLY and CDR2 FYNNEI. The CDR3: CASSEAPTEETQYF. Written as DNA, the CDR3 is TGTGCCAGCAGTGAAGCGCCGACAGAAGAGACCCAGTACTTC.

The chain links TRBV5-1 to TRBJ2-7; TRBD1 matches 7 bases. The CDR3 runs 16 residues. With 6 bases clipped from V and 5 bases from J, the junction kept 17 bases outside the gene matches. CDR1 and CDR2 from the germline V gene are SGHRS and YFSETQ. The CDR3: CASNRDRIQGSDEQYF. In DNA, the CDR3 is TGCGCCAGCAACCGGGACAGAATTCAGGGCAGCGACGAGCAGTACTTC.

This clone appeared a single time. The chain links TRBV10-3 to TRBJ2-3; 11 nucleotides match TRBD2. This CDR3 has 17 amino acids. V lost 0 bases and J lost 3; bases outside the gene matches: 5. Germline loops: CDR1 ENHRY, CDR2 SYGVKD. The CDR3: CAISESGVAGGTDTQYF. The CDR3 DNA sequence: TGTGCCATCAGTGAGTCGGGGGTAGCGGGGGGGACAGATACGCAGTATTTT.

The chain recombines TRBV7-2 with TRBJ2-1; 9 nucleotides agree with TRBD2. CDR3 length equals 15 residues. V was pared by 5 bases and J by 9 bases, with 11 bases of the junction left unmatched. Germline V CDR1 and CDR2: SGHTA, FQGNSA. In DNA, the CDR3 is TGTGCCAGCAGCAGATATAGCGGGGGCGTTGGTGAGCAGTTCTTC. Translated, it gives CASSRYSGGVGEQFF.